Here is one T cell receptor (beta chain) with its context. As yet, its antigen is unknown. This entry belongs to a study of blood T cells in healthy people across ages. CDR1 is SGHTA, CDR2 FQGNSA, per germline. The CDR3 has 15 residues. The trim removed 2 bases at V and 0 bases at J, leaving 3 bases unmatched. PCR was performed a second time for about 7 to 11 cycles using a sample-barcoded 5' primer and a J-beta primer mix. One entry per CDR3 protein results from TCRdb running MiXCR on the 5' RACE reads. The table lists 890,000 or so distinct CDR3 sequences, around two thirds of them singletons. Points from the study as a whole: Naive CD4+ cell counts and diversity both ran higher in long-lived than in aged donors.

The receptor was isolated from a man aged 25-40 years in good health. The chain employs TRBV7-2 and TRBJ1-2, with 7 bases identical to TRBD1. Specimen: blood. This chain's CDR3 is CASSLRDSSNYGYTF. DNA of the CDR3: TGTGCCAGCAGCTTAAGGGACAGTTCTAACTATGGCTACACCTTC.